Listed below are T cell receptor beta chains from one sample, sequenced in a study of cytotoxic CD8 clonotypes in ibrutinib-treated CLL. Produced via immunoSEQ multiplex PCR; TCRdb's table is partial and in-frame only. The sample records 150,000 or so clones, approximately 80% being singletons. The sample was PBMCs, taken after 12 months of ibrutinib treatment. The receptors shown here come from a human donor with chronic lymphocytic leukemia. CDR3s include the opening cysteine and the closing phenylalanine or tryptophan. The order of the fields is CDR3 protein, V gene, J gene.

CDR3aa: CASSLGEGYNNQPQHF
v_gene: TRBV5-1
j_gene: TRBJ1-5

CDR3aa: CATSRDKQFELEQYF
v_gene: TRBV15
j_gene: TRBJ2-7

CDR3aa: CASSFGLAGGDTQYF
v_gene: TRBV27
j_gene: TRBJ2-3

CDR3aa: CASSLSRDTQYF
v_gene: TRBV7-2
j_gene: TRBJ2-3

CDR3aa: CASRRADYGYTF
v_gene: TRBV5-6
j_gene: TRBJ1-2

CDR3aa: CASSTDRALEQYF
v_gene: TRBV5-1
j_gene: TRBJ2-7

CDR3aa: CAISAAGFEQLAKNIQYF
v_gene: TRBV10-3
j_gene: TRBJ2-4

CDR3aa: CASSYRGRTNEKLFF
v_gene: TRBV6-5
j_gene: TRBJ1-4

CDR3aa: CASSALGPSGNTIYF
v_gene: TRBV6-1
j_gene: TRBJ1-3

CDR3aa: CASSYWTGLYEQYF
v_gene: TRBV6-5
j_gene: TRBJ2-7

CDR3aa: CASSQADTSGNTIYF
v_gene: TRBV4-2
j_gene: TRBJ1-3

CDR3aa: CASSLSHRANTEAFF
v_gene: TRBV27
j_gene: TRBJ1-1

CDR3aa: CASSLTSGDNTDTQYF
v_gene: TRBV9
j_gene: TRBJ2-3

CDR3aa: CASSPQYTGELFF
v_gene: TRBV14
j_gene: TRBJ2-2

CDR3aa: CASRTSGNYEQYF
v_gene: TRBV6-5
j_gene: TRBJ2-7

CDR3aa: CASKRTGNYGYTF
v_gene: TRBV28
j_gene: TRBJ1-2

CDR3aa: CASSVEVSWTISYGYTF
v_gene: TRBV9
j_gene: TRBJ1-2

CDR3aa: CASSRDGQGETQYF
v_gene: TRBV6-5
j_gene: TRBJ2-5

CDR3aa: CASSLWGLRQGTTDTQYF
v_gene: TRBV5-1
j_gene: TRBJ2-3

CDR3aa: CASSQPTSGRAGEQYF
v_gene: TRBV4-2
j_gene: TRBJ2-7

CDR3aa: CASSGTGLGYNSPLHF
v_gene: TRBV9
j_gene: TRBJ1-6

CDR3aa: CASSIDLVQPQHF
v_gene: TRBV19
j_gene: TRBJ1-5

CDR3aa: CASSSLQGSLIANTGELFF
v_gene: TRBV28
j_gene: TRBJ2-2

CDR3aa: CAWSGRVQETQYF
v_gene: TRBV30
j_gene: TRBJ2-5

CDR3aa: CASSLDRGGSPLHF
v_gene: TRBV13
j_gene: TRBJ1-6

CDR3aa: CASSLGQSYEQYF
v_gene: TRBV5-8
j_gene: TRBJ2-7

CDR3aa: CASSSSGGLISEAFF
v_gene: TRBV5-4
j_gene: TRBJ1-1

CDR3aa: CASSEGGRAWNEQFF
v_gene: TRBV9
j_gene: TRBJ2-1

CDR3aa: CASTVQGINTEAFF
v_gene: TRBV28
j_gene: TRBJ1-1

CDR3aa: CASSIGGLPLHF
v_gene: TRBV19
j_gene: TRBJ1-6

CDR3aa: CASSFYLSGYGYTF
v_gene: TRBV7-9
j_gene: TRBJ1-2

CDR3aa: CASTLRASTDTQYF
v_gene: TRBV5-1
j_gene: TRBJ2-3

CDR3aa: CASSLTGTDYGYTF
v_gene: TRBV5-1
j_gene: TRBJ1-2

CDR3aa: CASRNGYEQYF
v_gene: TRBV6-5
j_gene: TRBJ2-7

CDR3aa: CASIFREGTHYEQYF
v_gene: TRBV27
j_gene: TRBJ2-7

CDR3aa: CASVPGTSATGELFF
v_gene: TRBV2
j_gene: TRBJ2-2

CDR3aa: CASINHGQGATEAFF
v_gene: TRBV28
j_gene: TRBJ1-1

CDR3aa: CASRGGLREVAKNIQYF
v_gene: TRBV28
j_gene: TRBJ2-4

CDR3aa: CASSQYASEAKNIQYF
v_gene: TRBV7-8
j_gene: TRBJ2-4

CDR3aa: CAISDPARGRAGETQYF
v_gene: TRBV10-3
j_gene: TRBJ2-5

CDR3aa: CAWRRQGPNTGELFF
v_gene: TRBV30
j_gene: TRBJ2-2

CDR3aa: CASRGTGGKQYF
v_gene: TRBV6-5
j_gene: TRBJ2-7

CDR3aa: CASSPRDGTAELQYF
v_gene: TRBV18
j_gene: TRBJ2-7

CDR3aa: CASSYSRDGFNEKLFF
v_gene: TRBV19
j_gene: TRBJ1-4

CDR3aa: CASRQGAIGTEAFF
v_gene: TRBV5-1
j_gene: TRBJ1-1

CDR3aa: CASSDGTPNSPLHF
v_gene: TRBV10-1
j_gene: TRBJ1-6

CDR3aa: CASSSFGFGQETQYF
v_gene: TRBV4-1
j_gene: TRBJ2-5

CDR3aa: CASCEGLWETQYF
v_gene: TRBV18
j_gene: TRBJ2-5

CDR3aa: CASSPGQGNYEQYF
v_gene: TRBV10-1
j_gene: TRBJ2-7

CDR3aa: CASSPTDNYGYTF
v_gene: TRBV7-6
j_gene: TRBJ1-2

CDR3aa: CASSQVLGGQGDGYTF
v_gene: TRBV4-3
j_gene: TRBJ1-2

CDR3aa: CASSLGTSGNYGYTF
v_gene: TRBV7-9
j_gene: TRBJ1-2

CDR3aa: CASRKEAGANVLTF
v_gene: TRBV2
j_gene: TRBJ2-6

CDR3aa: CASSLASGVDEQFF
v_gene: TRBV7-9
j_gene: TRBJ2-1